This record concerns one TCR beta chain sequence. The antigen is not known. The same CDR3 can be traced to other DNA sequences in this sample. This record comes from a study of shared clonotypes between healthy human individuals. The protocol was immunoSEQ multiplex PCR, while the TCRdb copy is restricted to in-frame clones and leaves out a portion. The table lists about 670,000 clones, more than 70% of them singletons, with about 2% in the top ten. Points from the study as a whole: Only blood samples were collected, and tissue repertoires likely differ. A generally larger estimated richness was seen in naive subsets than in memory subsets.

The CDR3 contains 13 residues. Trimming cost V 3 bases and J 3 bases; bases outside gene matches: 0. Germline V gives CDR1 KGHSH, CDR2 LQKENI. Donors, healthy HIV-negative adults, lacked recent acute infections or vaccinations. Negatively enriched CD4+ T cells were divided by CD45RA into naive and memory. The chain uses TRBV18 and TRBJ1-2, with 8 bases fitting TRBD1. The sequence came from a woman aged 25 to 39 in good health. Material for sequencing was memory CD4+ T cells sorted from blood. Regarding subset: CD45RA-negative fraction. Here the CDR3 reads CASSPTGDYGYTF. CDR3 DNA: TGTGCCAGCTCACCGACAGGGGACTATGGCTACACCTTC.